This TCR beta chain came from a study of cytomegalovirus exposure and HLA in healthy donors. Study background: Researchers previously reported finding fewer than 140 million unique TCR beta sequences from about 179 million T cells.

Findings and caveats of the study: A later analysis reportedly identified an Asian-associated ancestry cluster as carrying fewer N-insertions than the approximately 710-donor mean. A classifier reportedly called cytomegalovirus status with high sensitivity and specificity.

Each donor's status was that of a healthy bone marrow donor. With regard to this clone: As yet, its antigen is unknown. The junction does not match germline at one end; this may be a read error.

The CDR3 loop spans 16 amino acids. CDR1 SGHNT and CDR2 YYREEE come from the germline V gene (reference sequence). Vbeta (60) and Jbeta (13) primers were used in the PCR. Sequenced by immunoSEQ multiplex PCR; TCRdb stores in-frame clones only, minus some. The table records fewer than 140,000 clones, 65% to 80% of them present only once. The rearrangement links TRBV5-4 to TRBJ1-2, with 7 bases matching TRBD1. Source material: PBMCs. This TCR was recovered from a male donor in good health and CMV-seropositive. The CDR3 protein is CASSRPSGGPNYGYPF. DNA for the CDR3: TGTGCCAGCAGCCGTCCTTCAGGGGGTCCCAACTATGGCTACCCCTTC.